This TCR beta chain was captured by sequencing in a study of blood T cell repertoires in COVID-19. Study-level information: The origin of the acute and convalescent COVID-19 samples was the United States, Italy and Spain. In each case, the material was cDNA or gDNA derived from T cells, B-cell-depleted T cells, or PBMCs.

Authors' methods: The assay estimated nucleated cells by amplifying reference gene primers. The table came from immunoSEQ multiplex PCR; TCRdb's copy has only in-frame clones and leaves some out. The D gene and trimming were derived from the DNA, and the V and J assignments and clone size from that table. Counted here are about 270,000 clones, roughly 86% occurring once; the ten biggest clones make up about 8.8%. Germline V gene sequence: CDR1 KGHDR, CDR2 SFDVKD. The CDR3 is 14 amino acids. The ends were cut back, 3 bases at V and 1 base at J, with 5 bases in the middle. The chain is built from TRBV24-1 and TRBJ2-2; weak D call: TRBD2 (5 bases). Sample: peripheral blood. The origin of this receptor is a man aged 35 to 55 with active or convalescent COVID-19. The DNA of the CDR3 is TGTGCCACCAGTGATGCGGGGAACACCGGGGAGCTGTTTTTT. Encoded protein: CATSDAGNTGELFF.